This entry lists 8 T cell receptor beta chains sequenced from one sample in a study of blood T cell repertoires in COVID-19 (dated by TCRdb to the early 2020s). The method behind the library was the immunoSEQ multiplex PCR assay. The clones in this table, taken by TCRdb from immuneACCESS, are in-frame only. Not every clone is retained; where verified, under half of the shortfall comes from an unresolved V gene, and the cause of the rest is unknown. The sample table shows more than 200,000 clones, and roughly 84% are seen once. The top ten clonotypes cover 4% to 5.5% of the sample. The sample taken for sequencing was peripheral blood. The source of these receptors is a man between 45 and 60 years old with active or convalescent COVID-19.

The CDR3 protein is CASSAASGGAREQYF. CDR3 nucleotide sequence: TGTGCCAGCAGCGCTGCTAGCGGGGGGGCACGGGAGCAGTACTTC. The V call is TRBV9, the J call TRBJ2-7; TRBD2 agrees at 12 bases. Germline V CDR1 and CDR2: SGDLS, YYNGEE. CDR3 length: 15 residues. V lost 3 bases to trimming and J lost 7 bases; unmatched junction nucleotides: 8. The variable domain in full, with the rest retrieved from reference TRBV9 and TRBJ2-7, is DSGVTQTPKHLITATGQRVTLRCSPRSGDLSVYWYQQSLDQGLQFLIQYYNGEERAKGNILERFSAQQFPDLHSELNLSSLELGDSALYFCASSAASGGAREQYFGPGTRLTVT.

The chain joins TRBV5-1 to TRBJ2-3; maybe TRBD1 (7 bases). There are 14 residues in the CDR3. Germline V gene sequence: CDR1 SGHRS, CDR2 YFSETQ. V was trimmed by 1 base and J by 5 bases, leaving 11 bases between them. The CDR3 here is CASSLRQGGDTQYF. DNA for the CDR3: TGCGCCAGCAGCTTGCGTCAGGGGGGAGATACGCAGTATTTT.

This sequence joins TRBV5-4 and TRBJ1-5; 7 bases map to TRBD1. CDR3 size: 15 residues. Trimming at V came to 5 bases and at J to 5 bases, leaving 10 bases not matched to a gene. Per germline, CDR1 SGHNT and CDR2 YYREEE (reference sequence). The chain's CDR3 is CASSLDRARDQPQHF. In nucleotides, the CDR3 is TGTGCCAGCAGTTTAGACAGGGCCCGGGATCAGCCCCAGCATTTT.

The rearrangement joins TRBV2 to TRBJ2-1, with 9 bases fitting TRBD2. Germline V gene data show CDR1 as SNHLY and CDR2 as FYNNEI. V dropped 5 bases and J dropped 6; count of bases not matched to a gene: 8. CDR3 length equals 15 residues. The CDR3 sequence is CASSPLGGGANEQFF. The CDR3, as DNA: TGTGCCAGCAGTCCCCTGGGCGGGGGGGCCAATGAGCAGTTCTTC.

Notes on this clone: Within the sample, other DNA sequences also encode this same CDR3. The rearrangement uses TRBV4-1 and TRBJ1-1; the match to TRBD1 covers 7 bases. V lost 4 bases and J lost 0; bases outside the gene matches: 5. The CDR3 is 15 amino acids. CDR1 and CDR2 from the germline V gene are MGHRA and YSYEKL. CDR3 in DNA: TGCGCCAGCAGCCTCACTGGGACAGTGAACACTGAAGCTTTCTTT. This codes for CASSLTGTVNTEAFF.

This chain links TRBV28 with TRBJ2-2, with 8 bases fitting TRBD2. Germline-derived CDR1 and CDR2 are MDHEN and SYDVKM. The CDR3 is made up of 15 amino acids. The ends lost 6 bases at V and 3 bases at J; junction bases unmatched: 6. Here the CDR3 reads CASRSGGVDTGELFF. The DNA for the CDR3 is TGTGCCAGCAGAAGCGGGGGCGTCGACACCGGGGAGCTGTTTTTT.

This clone was counted a single time. V and J are TRBV4-2 and TRBJ1-2; D remains unclear. This CDR3 contains 17 residues. Germline lookup yields CDR1 LGHNA and CDR2 YNFKEQ. V shed 4 bases and J shed 4 bases, with 22 bases lying between them. The CDR3: CASSPRRTAGGGYGYTF. CDR3 in DNA: TGTGCCAGCAGCCCCCGCCGGACCGCCGGAGGAGGCTATGGCTACACCTTC.

This rearrangement joins TRBV3-1 (or the pseudogene TRBV3-2) to TRBJ2-1; 10 positions match TRBD2. V shed 10 bases, J shed 8 bases, and the junction held 11 bases outside the gene matches. The CDR3 is made up of 14 amino acids. Per the germline V gene, CDR1 is LGHDT and CDR2 is YNNKEL (reference sequence). CDR3 bases: TGTGCCACGCGAGGAGCGGGGGGGTTCGATGAGCAGTTCTTC. Protein sequence: CATRGAGGFDEQFF.